This T cell receptor (beta chain) emerged from a study of cytotoxic CD8 clonotypes in ibrutinib-treated CLL. Study information: Of the patients, 11 were relapsed/refractory, 15 treatment-naive and about 17 IGHV unmutated. Samples averaged 255,043 productive templates and approximately 100,000 productive rearrangements.

V lost 2 bases to trimming and J lost 4 bases, with 6 bases between them. Germline loops: CDR1 LGHNA, CDR2 YNFKEQ. The CDR3 is 13 amino acids. Sequencing was designed to attain a depth spanning 1 in 200,000 to 1 in 1 million T cells. TCRdb's copy holds only in-frame clones and misses some; the assay was immunoSEQ multiplex PCR. The sample carries 75,000 to 80,000 clones, over 65% recorded once. This chain links TRBV4-2 with TRBJ1-5, with D unresolved. This receptor was taken from a human donor with chronic lymphocytic leukemia. Sequences were derived from PBMCs, sampled after 24 months of ibrutinib treatment. The CDR3 loop reads CASSQRWNQPQHF. In DNA form, the CDR3 reads TGTGCCAGCAGCCAACGGTGGAATCAGCCCCAGCATTTT.